Listed below are T cell receptor beta chains from one sample, sequenced in a study of shared clonotypes between healthy human individuals. Some clones are missing from TCRdb's copy, which holds only in-frame ones; the method was immunoSEQ multiplex PCR. This sample has about 520,000 clones, with more than 75% found just once. Sequenced sample: PBMCs. The source is a woman aged 40 to 50 in good health. Some clones in this sample may be carry-over from other donors' samples. Each CDR3 is given with its conserved first and last residue. A D gene is named only where the DNA matches it firmly. Clone size is not always given. Where it is, it says once, few, many or a class for expanded clones.

>TRBV9|few|.|TRBJ2-5
TGTGCCAGCAGCGTAGCCTCACAGGCCCAAGAGACCCAGTACTTC
CASSVASQAQETQYF
>TRBV28|.|TRBD1|TRBJ2-1
TGTGCCAGCAGTTTAGAGACAGGGGGGGGCTACTACAATGAGCAGTTCTTC
CASSLETGGGYYNEQFF
>TRBV30|.|.|TRBJ2-1
TGTGCCTGGAGTGTTAGGGGGAGTGGAAATGAGCAGTTCTTC
CAWSVRGSGNEQFF
>TRBV28|few|.|TRBJ1-1
TGTGCCAGCAGTTCGCCAGGGTCAGACACTGAAGCTTTCTTT
CASSSPGSDTEAFF
>TRBV7-2|.|TRBD1|TRBJ2-1
TGTGCCAGCAATACAGGGCAGGGGGCGCGTAGTGAGCAGTTCTTC
CASNTGQGARSEQFF
>TRBV7-9|.|.|TRBJ1-2
TGTGCCAGCAGCCCGGTCCACATGTATGGCTACACCTTC
CASSPVHMYGYTF
>TRBV7-3|.|.|TRBJ2-7
TGTGCCAGCAGCTTAAATCCTAGTCCAGACTACGAGCAGTACTTC
CASSLNPSPDYEQYF
>TRBV12-2|.|.|TRBJ2-1
TGTGCAAGTCGCTTAGGACTAGCGGGGTACAATGAGCAGTTCTTC
CASRLGLAGYNEQFF
>TRBV14|.|TRBD2|TRBJ2-7
TGTGCCAGCAGCGTCAGCGGGAGGGCCGGGTACGAGCAGTACTTC
CASSVSGRAGYEQYF
>TRBV9|.|TRBD1|TRBJ1-1
TGTGCCAGCAGCGTACTACAGGGGTGGGATGAAGCTTTCTTT
CASSVLQGWDEAFF
>TRBV18|few|.|TRBJ2-1
TGTGCCAGCTCAGGGGGCTCCTACAATGAGCAGTTCTTC
CASSGGSYNEQFF
>TRBV28|.|TRBD2|TRBJ2-5
TGTGCCAGCAAGACTAGCGGGAGTCGGGAGACCCAGTACTTC
CASKTSGSRETQYF
>TRBV6-5|.|.|TRBJ2-2
TGTGCCACGGCCGAGAACACCGGGGAGCTGTTTTTT
CATAENTGELFF
>TRBV27|.|.|TRBJ1-4
TGTGCCAGCAGTTTGTCCAGGGGAAACGAAAAACTGTTTTTT
CASSLSRGNEKLFF
>TRBV18|.|TRBD2|TRBJ2-3
TGTGCCAGCTCACCACGGGCGGGAGGGGTCACAGATACGCAGTATTTT
CASSPRAGGVTDTQYF
>TRBV19|.|TRBD2|TRBJ2-7
TGTGCCAGTAGTATTGCCAGCGGGGGGAGCTACGAGCAGTACTTC
CASSIASGGSYEQYF
>TRBV6-6|.|.|TRBJ1-2
TGTGCCAGCAGTTACTCGATGAGAGTTTCAACCTATGGCTACACCTTC
CASSYSMRVSTYGYTF
>TRBV30|.|.|TRBJ1-6
TGTGCCTGGAGTGCCGAGGGACTGCCTCTGGGGGCGGTTAATTCACCCCTCCACTTT
CAWSAEGLPLGAVNSPLHF
>TRBV10-3|.|TRBD2|TRBJ2-7
TGTGCCATCAGACCAGGACTAGCGGAGACCTACGAGCAGTACTTC
CAIRPGLAETYEQYF
>TRBV7-9|.|.|TRBJ1-3
TGTGCCAGCACCCCAGACTTCTCTGGAAACACCATATATTTT
CASTPDFSGNTIYF
>TRBV11-2|.|TRBD1|TRBJ1-5
TGTGCCAGCGAGACAGGGGGCGGAAGCAATCAGCCCCAGCATTTT
CASETGGGSNQPQHF
>TRBV5-4|once|.|TRBJ2-3
TGTGCCAGCAGCTTGTACCCAGGAAGCACAGATACGCAGTATTTT
CASSLYPGSTDTQYF
>TRBV6-5|few|.|TRBJ2-3
TGTGCCAGCAGGGGGCAAGCAGATACGCAGTATTTT
CASRGQADTQYF
>TRBV15|.|TRBD1|TRBJ1-2
TGTGCCACCAGCAGAGATCTCGAGGGGGCAAGGGGTAAAGGCTACACCTTC
CATSRDLEGARGKGYTF
>TRBV10-3|.|TRBD1|TRBJ2-7
TGTGCCATCAGTGATGACAGGGGTTCCTACGAGCAGTACTTC
CAISDDRGSYEQYF
>TRBV4-3|few|.|TRBJ2-7
TGCGCCAGCAGCCTTCCGAGTCCCGAAAGCTCCTACGAGCAGTACTTC
CASSLPSPESSYEQYF
>TRBV4-1|.|TRBD1|TRBJ1-6
TGCGCCAGCCGCCGAGGGCAGGGGGCTGCTAATTCACCCCTCCACTTT
CASRRGQGAANSPLHF
>TRBV2|once|TRBD2|TRBJ2-7
TGTGCCAGCATCGGGACTAGCGGGAGTTACGAGCAGTACTTC
CASIGTSGSYEQYF
>TRBV18|.|TRBD2|TRBJ2-1
TGTGCCAGCTCACCACTAGCGGGGAGCTTGAGTGAGCAGTTCTTC
CASSPLAGSLSEQFF
>TRBV27|.|.|TRBJ2-5
TGTGCCAGCAGTGCCACCCGACTCCTTCAAGAGACCCAGTACTTC
CASSATRLLQETQYF
>TRBV29-1|.|TRBD1|TRBJ2-1
TGCAGCGTTGAAGAGGGGACAGGTATTAGCTACAATGAGCAGTTCTTC
CSVEEGTGISYNEQFF
>TRBV2|.|.|TRBJ2-5
TGTGCCAGCAGGCTTAGACGGGACAAAGAGACCCAGTACTTC
CASRLRRDKETQYF
>TRBV10-2|.|.|TRBJ2-7
TGCGCCAGCAGTGCGGCGGCCACATACTACGAGCAGTACTTC
CASSAAATYYEQYF
>TRBV10-2|once|TRBD2|TRBJ2-7
TGCGCCAGCAGTGGGGACTACTACGAGCAGTACTTC
CASSGDYYEQYF
>TRBV29-1|.|TRBD2|TRBJ2-1
TGCAGCGTAGATACCGGGACTAGCGGGTACAATGAGCAGTTCTTC
CSVDTGTSGYNEQFF
>TRBV18|.|.|TRBJ2-2
TGTGCCAGCTCACCAAGCACAGGACTCGGTCGGGAGCTGTTTTTT
CASSPSTGLGRELFF
>TRBV7-9|few|.|TRBJ2-1
TGTGCCAGCAGCTTAGCGAATGAGCAGTTCTTC
CASSLANEQFF
>TRBV28|.|TRBD1|TRBJ2-3
TGTGCCAGCAGGAACCACAGGGGCCTCCGAGGGGATACGCAGTATTTT
CASRNHRGLRGDTQYF
>TRBV28|once|TRBD1|TRBJ1-5
TGTGCCAGCAGCCCCCCGGGACAGGAGGTATCCCAGCCCCAGCATTTT
CASSPPGQEVSQPQHF
>TRBV4-1|.|.|TRBJ2-5
TGCGCCAGCAGCTGGACAGAGGAGGAGACCCAGTACTTC
CASSWTEEETQYF
>TRBV19|.|TRBD2|TRBJ2-3
TGTGCCAGTAGTATCCGGAGCGGGGACGATACGCAGTATTTT
CASSIRSGDDTQYF
>TRBV27|.|.|TRBJ1-2
TGTGCCAGCAGTTACTCCGGGTTAAATGGCTACACCTTC
CASSYSGLNGYTF
>TRBV19|.|TRBD1|TRBJ1-2
TGTGCCAGTAGTCTCGGACAGGCTAGGAATGGCTACACCTTC
CASSLGQARNGYTF
>TRBV6-5|.|TRBD2|TRBJ2-3
TGTGCCAGCAGTCGGATAGCGGGAGCGACAGATACGCAGTATTTT
CASSRIAGATDTQYF
>TRBV7-2|.|.|TRBJ1-3
TGTGCCAGCAGCCTCTCAGGGTTTGGAAACACCATATATTTT
CASSLSGFGNTIYF
>TRBV6-5|.|.|TRBJ2-2
TGTGCCAGCCGTAGAACGAACATCGGGGAGCTGTTTTTT
CASRRTNIGELFF
>TRBV30|.|TRBD1|TRBJ2-7
TGTGCCTGGAGTGTTGGCAGGGGGCTCGAGGAGCAGTACTTC
CAWSVGRGLEEQYF
>TRBV4-1|once|.|TRBJ2-3
TGCGCCAGCAGCCAACGACCGGGACTTTTGTCCACAGATACGCAGTATTTT
CASSQRPGLLSTDTQYF
>TRBV27|few|.|TRBJ1-2
TGTGCCAGCACCCCACCCGGCTATGGCTACACCTTC
CASTPPGYGYTF
>TRBV30|.|TRBD2|TRBJ2-2
TGTGCCGGACCTCCCTCCGGGAGGGGCACCGGGGAGCTGTTTTTT
CAGPPSGRGTGELFF
>TRBV27|.|.|TRBJ1-6
TGTGCCAGCAGTTTAAAGAGGGGGAGCAATTCACCCCTCCACTTT
CASSLKRGSNSPLHF
>TRBV11-2|.|.|TRBJ2-1
TGTGCCAGCAGCCAAAAGAGGAAGGGGGGTTACAATGAGCAGTTCTTC
CASSQKRKGGYNEQFF
>TRBV2|.|.|TRBJ1-1
TGTGCCAGCAGTGAAGCGAGTCCCGAAGCTTTCTTT
CASSEASPEAFF
>TRBV28|.|.|TRBJ1-5
TGTGCCAGCAGTTACCCCCTGGCGCAGGTGGACAATCAGCCCCAGCATTTT
CASSYPLAQVDNQPQHF
>TRBV11-2|.|.|TRBJ2-5
TGTGCCAGCAGCTTAGGGCTTCGGTCAGAGACCCAGTACTTC
CASSLGLRSETQYF
>TRBV19|.|.|TRBJ2-7
TGTGCCAGCGCTCACGCGGGCGGGAACTACGAGCAGTACTTC
CASAHAGGNYEQYF
>TRBV20-1|.|TRBD1|TRBJ2-3
TGCAGTGCTGAGGAACAGGGGACGCAGTATTTT
CSAEEQGTQYF
>TRBV2|.|.|TRBJ1-1
TGTGCCAGCCGAGGAGTTTCAGTGAACACTGAAGCTTTCTTT
CASRGVSVNTEAFF
>TRBV5-6|.|TRBD2|TRBJ2-1
TGTGCCAGCAGCTACACTAGCGGGATATCCTACAATGAGCAGTTCTTC
CASSYTSGISYNEQFF